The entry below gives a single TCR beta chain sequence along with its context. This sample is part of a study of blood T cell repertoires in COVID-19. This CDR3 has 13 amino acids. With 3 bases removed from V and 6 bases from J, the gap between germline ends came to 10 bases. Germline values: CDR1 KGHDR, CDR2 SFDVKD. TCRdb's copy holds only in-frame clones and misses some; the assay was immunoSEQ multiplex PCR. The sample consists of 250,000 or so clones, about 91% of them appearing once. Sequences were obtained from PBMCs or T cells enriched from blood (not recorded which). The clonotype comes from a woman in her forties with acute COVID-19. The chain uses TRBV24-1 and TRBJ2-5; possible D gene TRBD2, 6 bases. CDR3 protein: CATSDGGSKTQYF. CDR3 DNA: TGTGCCACCAGTGATGGGGGGTCAAAGACCCAGTACTTC.